The entry that follows covers one T cell receptor beta chain sequence. Its antigen is currently not known. No much larger clone exists at a distance of one base, and base qualities are not known. The data were taken from a study of human T cells and chemical hapten exposure (TCRdb year 2021). About the study as a whole: Libraries were pooled for sequencing, and per-sample TCR yields varied mainly because of small differences in library volumes within the pool. From each blood RNA sample, both TCR alpha and TCR beta chains were sequenced. In alopecia patients, the study followed how the peripheral blood TCR repertoire changed in vivo over primary and secondary sensitization to diphenylcyclopropenone (DPC), a hapten. General findings and caveats noted by the study authors: After repeated subsampling, changes were observed in the strength of the expansion versus patch-test correlation and in the threshold at which the correlation became significant. DPC sensitization did not change how many TCRs were above 1 in 1000 frequency, and no evidence was found of alterations in global repertoire structure.

Receptor libraries were prepared by 5' RACE. Sequencing instrument: Illumina MiSeq. During library preparation, unique molecular identifiers were attached to individual cDNA molecules so that TCRs could be counted in a quantitative, reproducible way. In the authors' own workflow: A median of roughly 98,000 TCRs per sample was observed, with a range of roughly 23,224 to 750,000. V, J and CDR3 annotation of the TCR reads was carried out using the Decombinator software suite. Every sample was subsampled to the same number of TCRs (28,000) for the PS versus PT1 abundance plots. Expanded TCRs were defined as absent before sensitization and observed at least eight times at the 2-week time point. TCRdb trimmed the raw reads at Q25, called clones with MiXCR and kept productive beta chains. Here each entry gathers all rows of one CDR3 protein and keeps the most common genes and DNA. In this record, the V and J calls reflect TCRdb's handling and not the investigators' own analysis. A total of 100,000 to 120,000 distinct CDR3 sequences appear in this sample, more than 15% of them only once. The ten largest clones take up 2.8% of the sample.

V and J are truncated by 5 bases and 1 base respectively, leaving an intervening sequence of 8 bases. The CDR3 holds 13 amino acids from the cysteine to the phenylalanine. The entry retains the CDR3 DNA only, 39 bases that are in frame from base 1. CDR1 and CDR2 are read off the germline V gene as SGHRS and YFSETQ. Total RNA was isolated from unfractionated whole blood collected in Tempus Blood RNA tubes. About 5 healthy volunteers acted as controls for TCR sequencing and had blood drawn at day 0, 2 weeks and 6 weeks. Recombination joined TRBV5-1 with TRBJ2-3, with TRBD2 perhaps the D gene, on 5 matching bases. The TCR comes from a human donor in good health. CDR3 protein: CASSMRGTDTQYF. The DNA sequence is TGCGCCAGCAGTATGAGGGGCACAGATACGCAGTATTTT.